Presented here are 29 T cell receptor beta chains from one specimen sequenced in a study of OX40 agonist ivuxolimab in advanced cancers. Sequenced by immunoSEQ multiplex PCR; TCRdb stores in-frame clones only, minus some. The top ten clones hold about 6% of a sample with some 77,000 clones, around 85% of them seen once. Sequenced here: CD4+ or CD8+ T cells sorted from blood, sampled in a trial of the OX40 agonist ivuxolimab. The source is an adult with an advanced solid tumor such as melanoma, head and neck, liver or kidney cancer.

This sequence joins TRBV7-9 and TRBJ2-1, with 7 bases identical to TRBD1. V was clipped by 4 bases and J by 6 bases; unmatched bases: 6. The CDR3 has 14 residues. Germline V lookup: CDR1 SEHNR, CDR2 FQNEAQ (reference sequence). CDR3 sequence reads: CASSSDRERNEQFF. The CDR3 DNA follows: TGTGCCAGCAGCTCCGACAGGGAACGCAATGAGCAGTTCTTC.

The chain recombines TRBV6-1 with TRBJ1-5; D uncertain. Trimming took 4 bases from V and 2 from J, leaving 9 bases between them. The V gene's germline CDR1 is MNHNS and CDR2 SASEGT. The CDR3 is 14 residues long. CDR3 in DNA: TGTGCCAGCAGTGTCGGTAGGGGCAATCAGCCCCAGCATTTT. It encodes CASSVGRGNQPQHF.

This sequence joins TRBV29-1 and TRBJ1-2; D ambiguous. CDR3 length: 13 amino acids. Germline CDR1 is SQVTM and CDR2 is ANQGSEA. Trimming removed 3 bases at V and 4 bases at J, with 12 bases between. The chain's CDR3 is CSVEDGGLYGYTF. The CDR3 DNA sequence: TGCAGCGTTGAGGATGGAGGCCTCTATGGCTACACCTTC.

The V gene is TRBV5-5, the J gene TRBJ2-4, with 8 positions matching TRBD2. The germline gives CDR1 SGHKS, CDR2 YYEKEE (reference sequence). The CDR3 is 17 amino acids. V trimming: 0 bases; J trimming: 0 bases; junction bases outside the gene matches: 5. This CDR3 is CASSLAAGVGAKNIQYF. The CDR3 DNA sequence: TGTGCCAGCAGCTTGGCAGCGGGGGTAGGAGCCAAAAACATTCAGTACTTC.

The V call is TRBV6-6, the J call TRBJ1-1, with D perhaps TRBD1 (5 bases). Deletions cut 2 bases from V and 1 base from J, with 5 bases between. This CDR3 is built from 13 residues. CDR1 MNHNY and CDR2 SVGAGI come from the germline V gene (reference sequence). CDR3 bases: TGTGCCAGCAGTTACGGGGGGAACACTGAAGCTTTCTTT. It codes for CASSYGGNTEAFF.

The J gene is TRBJ2-1, the V gene TRBV10-2; D may be TRBD1 (5 bases). This CDR3 contains 10 residues. Germline V gives CDR1 WSHSY, CDR2 SAAADI. CDR3 in DNA: TGCGCAACAGGCCACAATGAGCAGTTCTTC. Translation: CATGHNEQFF.

V and J are TRBV29-1 and TRBJ1-1; the match to TRBD1 covers 9 bases. After removal of 7 bases from V and 6 bases from J, the junction contained 9 bases not matched to a gene. CDR1 and CDR2 from the germline V gene are SQVTM and ANQGSEA. This CDR3 has 13 residues. The CDR3, as DNA: TGCAGCGCCGAACAGGGGGCTTTCTCTGAAGCTTTCTTT. It is translated as CSAEQGAFSEAFF.

This clone was recorded only once. The rearrangement uses TRBV5-1 and TRBJ1-1; no clear D gene. With 4 bases removed from V and 3 bases from J, the gap between germline ends came to 4 bases. Germline V gene data show CDR1 as SGHRS and CDR2 as YFSETQ. The CDR3 has 11 residues. CDR3 amino acids: CASSRDTEAFF. Written as DNA, the CDR3 is TGCGCCAGCAGCAGGGACACTGAAGCTTTCTTT.

The rearrangement uses TRBV11-2 and TRBJ1-1, with TRBD1 matching over 9 bases. Trimming removed 4 bases from V and 0 bases from J; junction bases left unmatched: 6. This CDR3 is 16 amino acids long. CDR1 and CDR2 from the germline V gene are SGHAT and FQNNGV. CDR3 nucleotide sequence: TGTGCCAGCAGCTCCTATGGGACAGGGCTGAACACTGAAGCTTTCTTT. Translation gives CASSSYGTGLNTEAFF.

This clone was observed a few times. The V gene is TRBV19, the J gene TRBJ1-5; the D is unclear. V was clipped by 5 bases and J by 6 bases, with 14 bases between them. Germline CDR1 reads LNHDA; CDR2 reads SQIVND (reference sequence). This CDR3 contains 14 residues. The CDR3 spells CASSLRALGQPQHF. CDR3 DNA: TGTGCCAGTAGTTTGAGGGCGCTGGGTCAGCCCCAGCATTTT.

Written as DNA, the CDR3 is TGCGCCAGCAGCTTGTGGCAGACTAACACTGAAGCTTTCTTT. Its translation: CASSLWQTNTEAFF. The chain uses TRBV5-1 and TRBJ1-1; D not certain. Trimming cost V 1 base and J 2 bases, with 9 bases left between them. This CDR3 comprises 14 residues. The germline gives CDR1 SGHRS, CDR2 YFSETQ.

This clone has only one observation. The rearrangement uses TRBV7-9 and TRBJ1-1; weak D call: TRBD1 (5 bases). There are 14 residues in the CDR3. Germline-derived CDR1 and CDR2 are SEHNR and FQNEAQ (reference sequence). V lost 6 bases, J lost 0 bases, and 11 bases lay in between. The CDR3 region has the DNA TGTGCCAGCAGTTCGACAGAGATGAACACTGAAGCTTTCTTT. Protein product: CASSSTEMNTEAFF.

The chain has TRBV11-3 and TRBJ2-1, with D possibly TRBD2 on 6 matching bases. Germline CDR1 reads SGHNT; CDR2 reads YENEEA. This CDR3 has 14 amino acids. V dropped 1 base and J dropped 7 bases, with 11 bases sitting between them. CDR3: CASSLGGGKNEQFF. In DNA, the CDR3 is TGTGCCAGCAGCTTAGGGGGCGGGAAGAATGAGCAGTTCTTC.

V is TRBV9 and J is TRBJ2-1, with D tentatively TRBD1 (6 bases). CDR3 length: 15 residues. With 3 bases removed from V and 5 bases from J, the gap between germline ends came to 15 bases. Germline V gene lookup returns CDR1 SGDLS and CDR2 YYNGEE. For the CDR3, the DNA is TGTGCCAGCAGCGGCGGCCGGGACATAAACAATGAGCAGTTCTTC. Translation: CASSGGRDINNEQFF.

This clone was recorded once. The rearrangement links TRBV21-1 to TRBJ2-1; the table names TRBD2, a call not compared with the DNA. TRBV21-1 is shown as a pseudogene. This CDR3 is built from 10 residues. CDR3 in DNA: TGTGCCAGCTGCTACCTAGAGCAGTTCTTC. It yields the protein CASCYLEQFF.

This clone showed up just once. The rearrangement joins TRBV5-1 to TRBJ2-1, with a tentative D call TRBD1 (6 bases). CDR3 length: 13 residues. Trimming took off 5 bases at V and 6 bases at J, with 12 bases between the two ends. CDR1 and CDR2 from the germline V gene are SGHRS and YFSETQ. The CDR3 region has the DNA TGCGCCAGCAGTTCCCTACAGGGCAATGAGCAGTTCTTC. Its translation is CASSSLQGNEQFF.

V is TRBV7-9 and J is TRBJ2-7; D is perhaps TRBD1 (8 bases). V was pared by 4 bases and J by 2 bases, with 15 bases between. This CDR3 region has 15 residues. Looked up from germline, CDR1 is SEHNR and CDR2 is FQNEAQ (reference sequence). The CDR3 coding sequence is TGTGCCAGCAGCTCGCACAGGGGGGGTCCCTACGAGCAGTACTTC. It translates to CASSSHRGGPYEQYF. Combining the CDR3 with reference TRBV7-9 and TRBJ2-7 gives the whole variable domain DTGVSQNPRHKITKRGQNVTFRCDPISEHNRLYWYRQTLGQGPEFLTYFQNEAQLEKSRLLSDRFSAERPKGSFSTLEIQRTEQGDSAMYLCASSSHRGGPYEQYFGPGTRLTVT.

This chain connects TRBV19 to TRBJ2-2, with D hard to call. Germline CDR1 is LNHDA and CDR2 is SQIVND (reference sequence). This CDR3 is built from 13 residues. Trimming pared 5 bases from V and 9 bases from J, leaving 13 bases between. The CDR3, as DNA: TGTGCCAGTAGTGGTAGCAGTCTCAGGGAGCTGTTTTTT. It specifies CASSGSSLRELFF. Using reference TRBV19 and TRBJ2-2 for the parts outside the CDR3, the full variable domain is DGGITQSPKYLFRKEGQNVTLSCEQNLNHDAMYWYRQDPGQGLRLIYYSQIVNDFQKGDIAEGYSVSREKKESFPLTVTSAQKNPTAFYLCASSGSSLRELFFGEGSRLTVL.

The rearrangement joins TRBV29-1 to TRBJ2-7, with a weak D call TRBD1 (5 bases). The germline CDR1 and CDR2 sequences are SQVTM and ANQGSEA. The CDR3 contains 12 residues. Written as DNA, the CDR3 is TGCACCTTAGGGGCTGGCGGCGACGAGCAGTACTTC. Protein: CTLGAGGDEQYF.

J is TRBJ2-5 and V is TRBV19, with a possible D match to TRBD2 (5 bases). Germline lookup yields CDR1 LNHDA and CDR2 SQIVND (reference sequence). CDR3 size: 11 residues. Trimming cost V 4 bases and J 7 bases, with 7 bases left between them. The CDR3, as DNA: TGTGCCAGTAGTACGGGAACGACCCAGTACTTC. This translates into CASSTGTTQYF.

The chain uses TRBV6-5 and TRBJ1-4, with a weak D call TRBD1 (5 bases). The CDR3 extends over 14 amino acids. V gave up 6 bases and J gave up 4 bases, with 12 bases separating them. Looked up from germline, CDR1 is MNHEY and CDR2 is SVGAGI. The DNA for the CDR3 is TGTGCCAGCAGAAGGGGCTCACTTAATGAAAAACTGTTTTTT. Amino acids: CASRRGSLNEKLFF.

CDR3 protein: CASSLVVGDSGGYTF. CDR3 sequence (DNA): TGTGCCAGCAGCTTAGTGGTTGGGGATTCTGGTGGCTACACCTTC. The rearrangement joins TRBV7-8 to TRBJ1-2; D is undetermined. In germline, CDR1 is SGHVS, CDR2 FQNEAQ. V was shortened by 1 base and J by 7 bases, with 16 bases between the two germline ends. This CDR3 has 15 residues.

This clone appeared a few times. V is TRBV25-1 and J is TRBJ2-7, with a tentative D call TRBD2 (6 bases). Germline V gene sequence: CDR1 MGHDK, CDR2 SYGVNS. The V and J ends lost 3 bases and 0 bases respectively, with 15 bases between them. The CDR3 consists of 16 residues. CDR3 sequence: CASSDGQRAPSYEQYF. The CDR3 nucleotides read TGTGCCAGCAGTGATGGCCAGCGGGCCCCCTCCTACGAGCAGTACTTC.

The gene calls are TRBV7-2 and TRBJ1-5; TRBD1 might be the D (5 bases). CDR1 and CDR2 from the germline V gene are SGHTA and FQGNSA. This CDR3 is built from 15 residues. Trimming took off 2 bases at V and 6 bases at J, with 14 bases between the two ends. CDR3 bases: TGTGCCAGCAGCTTAAAACAGACAGCCAGTCAGCCCCAGCATTTT. Translation: CASSLKQTASQPQHF.

This chain links TRBV5-1 with TRBJ1-1, with unresolved D. This CDR3 is built from 14 residues. CDR1 is SGHRS and CDR2 is YFSETQ in the germline V gene. V was cut by 6 bases and J by 4 bases, with 16 bases left in between. CDR3 protein: CASNDIPPSTEAFF. The CDR3 bases are TGCGCCAGCAACGATATCCCCCCAAGCACTGAAGCTTTCTTT.

This clone occurred once. V gene TRBV10-3 combines with J gene TRBJ2-5; D gene ambiguous. Germline V gives CDR1 ENHRY, CDR2 SYGVKD. The CDR3 is made up of 13 amino acids. The germline V and J ends were trimmed by 4 bases and 1 base, with 7 bases remaining between them. The CDR3 loop reads CAISVGSQETQYF. The CDR3 DNA is TGTGCCATCAGTGTCGGTAGCCAAGAGACCCAGTACTTC.

V is TRBV7-2 and J is TRBJ2-2, with D maybe TRBD2 (6 bases). V gave up 5 bases and J gave up 0 bases, with 13 bases separating them. This CDR3 is built from 16 residues. The germline gives CDR1 SGHTA, CDR2 FQGNSA. The chain's CDR3 is CASSVRSGANTGELFF. Here the CDR3 DNA reads TGTGCCAGCAGCGTCCGTAGCGGAGCGAACACCGGGGAGCTGTTTTTT.

The CDR3 DNA is TGTGCCAGCTGGGGACTAGCGGGGGCACACATCACAGATACGCAGTATTTT. As protein: CASWGLAGAHITDTQYF. This chain joins TRBV2 and TRBJ2-3, with 14 bases fitting TRBD2. V lost 8 bases, J lost 2 bases, and 9 bases stayed unmatched. Germline-derived CDR1 and CDR2 are SNHLY and FYNNEI. The CDR3 runs to 17 residues. Full variable domain (missing parts from reference TRBV2 and TRBJ2-3): EPEVTQTPSHQVTQMGQEVILRCVPISNHLYFYWYRQILGQKVEFLVSFYNNEISEKSEIFDDQFSVERPDGSNFTLKIRSTKLEDSAMYFCASWGLAGAHITDTQYFGPGTRLTVL.

This chain joins TRBV18 and TRBJ2-7; D call uncertain. The CDR3 length is 12 residues. Germline values: CDR1 KGHSH, CDR2 LQKENI. Trimming stripped 6 bases from V and 0 bases from J, with 6 bases between. CDR3 protein: CASSPSSYEQYF. In nucleotides, the CDR3 is TGTGCCAGCTCCCCGAGCTCCTACGAGCAGTACTTC.